This TCR beta chain is from a study of lymphopenia after photon versus proton radiotherapy. Findings and caveats of the study: After lymphocyte nadir, photon-treated repertoires showed oligoclonal expansion, especially CD8+ Temra.

Per the germline V gene, CDR1 is LGHNA and CDR2 is YNFKEQ. CDR3 size: 14 residues. Trimming pared 0 bases from V and 5 bases from J, leaving 7 bases between. The repertoire was sequenced with immunoSEQ multiplex PCR; TCRdb's copy has only in-frame clones and lacks some. The sample includes 68,000 or so clones, roughly 88% of them seen just once. Remarks on this clone: Its antigen is undetermined.

This chain joins TRBV4-2 and TRBJ2-2; D gene uncertain. The source of this sequence is a woman aged 70-85 years with pancreatic cancer. The material sequenced was peripheral blood, taken from a patient treated with photon-based radiotherapy. The DNA of the CDR3 is TGTGCCAGCAGCCAAGATCCCAAAACCGGGGAGCTGTTTTTT. It encodes CASSQDPKTGELFF.